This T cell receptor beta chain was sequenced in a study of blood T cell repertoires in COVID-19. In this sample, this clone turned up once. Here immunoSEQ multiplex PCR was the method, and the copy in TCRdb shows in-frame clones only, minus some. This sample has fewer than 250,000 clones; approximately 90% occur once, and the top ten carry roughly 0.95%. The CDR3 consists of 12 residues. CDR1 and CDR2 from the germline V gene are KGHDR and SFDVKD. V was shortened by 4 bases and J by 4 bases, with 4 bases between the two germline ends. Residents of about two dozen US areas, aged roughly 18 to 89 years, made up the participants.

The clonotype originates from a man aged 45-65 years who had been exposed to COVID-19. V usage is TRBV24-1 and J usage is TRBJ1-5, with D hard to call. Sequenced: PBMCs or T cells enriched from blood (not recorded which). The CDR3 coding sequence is TGTGCCACCAGTGAGTCTAATCAGCCCCAGCATTTT. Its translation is CATSESNQPQHF.